This T cell receptor (beta chain) appears in the sequencing data of a study of T cell changes during pregnancy in multiple sclerosis. This CDR3 contains 15 residues. Germline assignment: CDR1 MNHEY and CDR2 SVGAGI. The ends lost 4 bases at V and 7 bases at J; junction bases unmatched: 6. Sequenced by immunoSEQ multiplex PCR; TCRdb stores in-frame clones only, minus some. The sample contains about 70,000 clones, around 92% of which appear only once. The material was peripheral blood, obtained before pregnancy. The rearrangement uses TRBV6-5 and TRBJ2-2; 10 positions match TRBD2. The receptor was isolated from a female donor with multiple sclerosis, enrolled in a pregnancy study. The CDR3 protein is CASSSSGSKGGELFF. As DNA, the CDR3 is TGTGCCAGCAGTTCTAGCGGGAGTAAGGGCGGGGAGCTGTTTTTT.